This T cell receptor beta chain was observed in a study of T cell responses to AZD1222 COVID-19 vaccine. Points from the study as a whole: Among the donors, most were white British and more were female, and clonal diversity was possibly underestimated. Across spike, vaccine-associated CD4 TCRs were found, dominant at 160-218 and 743-854.

TCRdb keeps only in-frame clones here, not all; method: immunoSEQ multiplex PCR. The sample contains approximately 100,000 clones, about 90% of which appear only once. CDR3 length equals 15 residues. The trim removed 4 bases at V and 6 bases at J, leaving 10 bases unmatched. The germline CDR1 and CDR2 sequences are SGHDT and YYEEEE. Concerning this clone: What it recognizes is unknown.

Sequencing used peripheral blood, obtained 28 days after the second AZD1222 dose. The chain joins TRBV5-6 to TRBJ2-7; 10 bases map to TRBD2. This receptor was obtained from an adult who received the AZD1222 COVID-19 vaccine. In DNA form, the CDR3 reads TGTGCCAGCAGCGACCTAGGGACTAGCGTGGGCGAGCAGTACTTC. Amino acid sequence: CASSDLGTSVGEQYF.